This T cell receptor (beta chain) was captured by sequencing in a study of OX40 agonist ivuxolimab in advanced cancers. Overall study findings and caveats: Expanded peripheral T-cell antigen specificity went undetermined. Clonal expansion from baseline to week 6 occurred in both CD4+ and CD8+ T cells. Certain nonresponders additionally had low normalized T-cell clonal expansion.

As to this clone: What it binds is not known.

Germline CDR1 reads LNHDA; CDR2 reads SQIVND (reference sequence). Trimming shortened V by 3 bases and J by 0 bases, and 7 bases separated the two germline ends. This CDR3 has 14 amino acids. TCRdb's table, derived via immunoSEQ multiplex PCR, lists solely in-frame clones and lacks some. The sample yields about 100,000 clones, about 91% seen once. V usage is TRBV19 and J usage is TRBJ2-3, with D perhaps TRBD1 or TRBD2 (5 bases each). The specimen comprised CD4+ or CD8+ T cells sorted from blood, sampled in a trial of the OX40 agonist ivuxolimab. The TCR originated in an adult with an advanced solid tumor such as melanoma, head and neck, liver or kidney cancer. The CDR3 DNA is TGTGCCAGTAGTATGGGGGACAGCACAGATACGCAGTATTTT. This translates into CASSMGDSTDTQYF. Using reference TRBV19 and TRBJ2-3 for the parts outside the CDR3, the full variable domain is DGGITQSPKYLFRKEGQNVTLSCEQNLNHDAMYWYRQDPGQGLRLIYYSQIVNDFQKGDIAEGYSVSREKKESFPLTVTSAQKNPTAFYLCASSMGDSTDTQYFGPGTRLTVL.